Sequencing of this T cell receptor (beta chain) was carried out in a study of cytotoxic CD8 clonotypes in ibrutinib-treated CLL. Study summary: Mean values per sample were 260,000 or so productive templates and tens of thousands of productive rearrangements. Points from the study as a whole: Increased clonality at ibrutinib response gave way to a return toward baseline at progression.

Germline CDR1 is MNHEY and CDR2 is SMNVEV (reference sequence). The CDR3 has 17 amino acids. J gave up 3 bases and V 7 bases, and 15 bases lay outside the gene matches. Method: immunoSEQ multiplex PCR; TCRdb's copy keeps in-frame clones and lacks some. The top ten hold 5.6% of the sample, which has roughly 300,000 clones, around 77% seen once. Note on this clone: The antigen remains unidentified.

The receptor comes from a human donor with chronic lymphocytic leukemia. V and J are TRBV27 and TRBJ2-3, with 8 bases lining up with TRBD2. The material was PBMCs, obtained at disease progression, from a patient treated with ibrutinib. The chain's CDR3 is CASIPRGASYLTDTQYF. Here the CDR3 DNA reads TGTGCCAGCATTCCGCGGGGGGCTTCCTACCTGACAGATACGCAGTATTTT.